Listed here is a single T cell receptor beta chain. The antigen is unknown. Treatment noted: approximately 10-day PBMC culture with coronavirus spike peptide pools or control peptides (ViraFEST assay). The CDR3 length is 15 residues. Trimming cost V 1 base and J 1 base, with 8 bases left between them. Germline V lookup: CDR1 LNHDA, CDR2 SQIVND (reference sequence). The data derive from a study of vaccination and CD4 T cells after COVID-19. At the level of the study: The convalescent population consisted of six males and four females, two of whom were of Hispanic ethnicity. A CEFX pool, an HIV-1 Nef pool, or no peptide went to control cultures.

Points from the study as a whole: Only relatively few convalescent patients were studied, and early post-infection timepoints were not analyzed.

The Oncomine TCR Beta short-read assay was what sequenced the DNA obtained from cultured CD4+ T cells. MiXCR was run by TCRdb on the PCR reads, yielding one entry per CDR3 protein. Altogether about 12,000 distinct CDR3 sequences are present, about 40% being singletons, with the ten largest covering 7%. The chain uses TRBV19 and TRBJ1-5; tentatively, D is TRBD1 (5 bases). Source material: CD4+ T cells from blood, cultured in vitro. The sequence came from a human donor who had recovered from COVID-19. CDR3 in amino acids: CASSIAGRSNQPQHF. The CDR3 DNA reads TGTGCCAGTAGTATAGCGGGGCGGAGCAATCAGCCCCAGCATTTT.